This TCR beta chain was recovered during a study of blood T cell repertoires in COVID-19. The wider study: Material from acute and convalescent COVID-19 was sourced from the United States, Italy and Spain.

The germline V and J ends were trimmed by 5 bases and 0 bases, with 13 bases remaining between them. The CDR3 is made up of 15 amino acids. Germline V gives CDR1 MGHDK, CDR2 SYGVNS. Original analysis: Estimation of nucleated cell counts was performed using reference gene primer amplification. Repertoires were generated with immunoSEQ multiplex PCR, while TCRdb's copy carries only in-frame clones and drops some. That table is the source of V, J and clone size, and D and trimming were worked out from the DNA. The sample records approximately 85,000 clones, 85% to 95% being singletons. The sequencing input was peripheral blood. V gene TRBV25-1 combines with J gene TRBJ1-1; weak D call: TRBD1 (5 bases). This receptor was obtained from an older woman with active COVID-19. The CDR3 nucleotides read TGTGCCAGCAGTCCACGGACAAAATTGAACACTGAAGCTTTCTTT. It is translated as CASSPRTKLNTEAFF.